These 20 T cell receptor beta chains were sequenced from one sample in a study of T cell responses to AZD1222 COVID-19 vaccine. This table comes from immunoSEQ multiplex PCR, and its TCRdb copy is limited to in-frame clones, with some not included. The data show 200,000 or so clones, around 87% seen once. Sequenced material: peripheral blood, taken on day 0 of MenACWY control vaccination. The source is an adult in good health.

V usage is TRBV9 and J usage is TRBJ2-5, with D unresolved. The CDR3 extends over 13 amino acids. The V gene's germline CDR1 is SGDLS and CDR2 YYNGEE. V was cut by 0 bases and J by 0 bases, with 3 bases left in between. Here the CDR3 reads CASSVGYQETQYF. The CDR3 region has the DNA TGTGCCAGCAGCGTAGGGTACCAAGAGACCCAGTACTTC.

The V and J genes are TRBV12-3 or TRBV12-4 and TRBJ1-2; 7 positions match TRBD1. V lost 6 bases to trimming and J lost 5 bases; unmatched junction nucleotides: 6. There are 13 residues in the CDR3. The CDR3 loop reads CASSRHRGYGYTF. CDR3 sequence (DNA): TGTGCCAGCAGCCGCCACAGGGGATATGGCTACACCTTC.

CDR3: CSVPGTGAISLNGEAFF. The CDR3 DNA sequence: TGCAGCGTTCCGGGGACAGGGGCAATTTCTTTGAATGGTGAAGCTTTCTTT. V gene TRBV29-1 combines with J gene TRBJ1-1, with TRBD1 matching 10 bases. The CDR3 is made up of 17 amino acids. Trimming removed 5 bases from V and 7 bases from J; junction bases left unmatched: 19. Germline V gene data show CDR1 as SQVTM and CDR2 as ANQGSEA.

As concerns this clone: This same CDR3 is encoded by further DNA sequences in the sample. The chain uses TRBV4-2 and TRBJ2-3, with 9 bases matching TRBD2. V trimming: 4 bases; J trimming: 0 bases; junction bases outside the gene matches: 8. The CDR3 length is 17 residues. Germline loops: CDR1 LGHNA, CDR2 YNFKEQ. This chain's CDR3 is CASSLQGGGASTDTQYF. The CDR3 DNA sequence: TGTGCCAGCAGCCTTCAGGGCGGGGGGGCCAGCACAGATACGCAGTATTTT.

The CDR3: CASSQVRVWDEQYF. The CDR3 bases are TGTGCCAGCAGCCAAGTAAGGGTATGGGACGAGCAGTACTTC. This chain connects TRBV14 to TRBJ2-7, with D hard to call. The V end was cut by 1 base, the J end by 5 bases, with 12 bases between. The CDR3 consists of 14 residues. Germline values: CDR1 SGHDN, CDR2 FVKESK.

This rearrangement joins TRBV6-4 to TRBJ2-5, with no clear D. The CDR3 spans 15 residues. The germline CDR1 and CDR2 sequences are MRHNA and SNTAGT. The V gene lost 9 bases and the J gene lost 0 bases, with 17 bases spanning the gap. The CDR3 DNA follows: TGTGCCAGAACCCCGGCGGTACCGTACCAAGAGACCCAGTACTTC. Its protein is CARTPAVPYQETQYF.

The chain uses TRBV3-1 (or the pseudogene TRBV3-2) and TRBJ2-2; 7 bases fit TRBD1. The germline V gene has CDR1 LGHDT and CDR2 YNNKEL (reference sequence). The CDR3 contains 15 residues. V shed 3 bases and J 6 bases; nucleotides not matched to a gene: 7. For the CDR3, the DNA is TGTGCCAGCAGCCACCGGCAGGGGGTCTCCGGGGAGCTGTTTTTT. This codes for CASSHRQGVSGELFF.

This clone has only one observation. The V gene is TRBV18, the J gene TRBJ2-1, with D possibly being TRBD2 (7 bases). The CDR3 is 16 residues long. Per germline, CDR1 KGHSH and CDR2 LQKENI. Between the trimmed V and J ends, which lost 0 bases and 6 bases, there was a span of 15 bases. The CDR3 loop is CASSPPAGGLANEQFF. The CDR3 DNA sequence: TGTGCCAGCTCACCACCGGCCGGGGGGCTGGCCAATGAGCAGTTCTTC.

The chain joins TRBV4-3 to TRBJ1-2, with D possibly being TRBD1 (6 bases). V shed 0 bases and J shed 4 bases, with 12 bases lying between them. Germline CDR1 LGHNA, CDR2 YSLEER. This CDR3 has 15 residues. CDR3 nucleotide sequence: TGCGCCAGCAGCCAAGATTGGGGGGCAGGCTATGGCTACACCTTC. Its protein product is CASSQDWGAGYGYTF.

This chain links TRBV5-4 with TRBJ2-2, with D perhaps TRBD1 (6 bases). The germline CDR1 and CDR2 sequences are SGHNT and YYREEE (reference sequence). Trimming removed 5 bases from V and 7 bases from J, with 12 bases in between. CDR3 length equals 13 residues. The CDR3 loop reads CASSKETGGELFF. The CDR3 DNA is TGTGCCAGCAGTAAAGAGACAGGCGGGGAGCTGTTTTTT.

The chain recombines TRBV28 with TRBJ2-5; TRBD1 matches 8 bases. This CDR3 contains 15 residues. CDR1 is MDHEN, CDR2 SYDVKM, per germline. Trimming cost V 4 bases and J 5 bases; bases outside gene matches: 9. CDR3 residues: CASSSGQDDGETQYF. CDR3 nucleotides: TGTGCCAGCAGTTCGGGACAGGATGACGGGGAGACCCAGTACTTC.

The chain uses TRBV5-1 and TRBJ2-7; possibly TRBD2 for D (5 bases). This CDR3 comprises 13 residues. Trimming took 5 bases from V and 6 from J, leaving 15 bases between them. CDR1 and CDR2 (germline): SGHRS, YFSETQ. Written as DNA, the CDR3 is TGCGCCAGCAGTCGAGAGCCTAGCACCGAGCAGTACTTC. As protein: CASSREPSTEQYF.

CDR3 nucleotide sequence: TGTGCCAGCAGTTACGATTCGGGGGGCATCTACTACAATGAGCAGTTCTTC. It is translated as CASSYDSGGIYYNEQFF. The chain has TRBV6-7 and TRBJ2-1; D perhaps matches TRBD2 (7 bases). TRBV6-7 is placed among ORFs of uncertain function. The CDR3 runs to 17 residues. The V and J ends lost 2 bases and 3 bases respectively, with 17 bases between them.

This rearrangement joins TRBV6-1 to TRBJ2-2, with 10 positions matching TRBD1. V lost 1 base, J lost 5 bases, and 10 bases stayed unmatched. This CDR3 spans 18 amino acids. Germline V gene sequence: CDR1 MNHNS, CDR2 SASEGT. The CDR3 sequence: CASSEGWDRGPGTGELFF. CDR3 nucleotides: TGTGCCAGCAGTGAAGGTTGGGACAGGGGACCGGGGACCGGGGAGCTGTTTTTT.

The CDR3 DNA follows: TGTGCCAGCAGCCCCGGCCCCTACGAGCAGTACTTC. It yields the protein CASSPGPYEQYF. The chain is built from TRBV14 and TRBJ2-7, with D unclear. V lost 4 bases and J lost 2, with 6 bases in between. CDR3 size: 12 residues. Germline V gene sequence: CDR1 SGHDN, CDR2 FVKESK.

The V gene is TRBV5-4, the J gene TRBJ1-1, with D possibly matching TRBD1 (5 bases). The CDR3 runs 14 residues. V lost 5 bases, J lost 2 bases, and 13 bases lay in between. The germline gives CDR1 SGHNT, CDR2 YYREEE (reference sequence). This CDR3 is CASRMVGGNTEAFF. CDR3 bases: TGTGCCAGCAGAATGGTGGGGGGAAACACTGAAGCTTTCTTT.

The chain couples TRBV2 to TRBJ1-5; maybe TRBD1 (5 bases). The CDR3 runs to 16 residues. The V gene's germline CDR1 is SNHLY and CDR2 FYNNEI. V lost 1 base and J lost 3, with 13 bases in between. CDR3 region: CASSEVGGGLNQPQHF. The CDR3 DNA sequence: TGTGCCAGCAGTGAAGTTGGCGGGGGACTCAATCAGCCCCAGCATTTT.

This clone was detected only once. The gene calls are TRBV27 and TRBJ1-6; tentative D call: TRBD1 (5 bases). From germline, CDR1 is MNHEY and CDR2 SMNVEV (reference sequence). The CDR3 sequence is 13 residues long. V was trimmed by 4 bases and J by 7 bases, leaving 8 bases between them. In DNA form, the CDR3 reads TGTGCCAGCAGTTCAGCAGGGAATTCACCCCTCCACTTT. Protein: CASSSAGNSPLHF.

The V call is TRBV5-6, the J call TRBJ2-7; 7 nucleotides match TRBD2. With 1 base clipped from V and 2 bases from J, the junction kept 6 bases outside the gene matches. Per germline, CDR1 SGHDT and CDR2 YYEEEE. The CDR3 runs 15 residues. The DNA for the CDR3 is TGTGCCAGCAGCTTGTGGGGAGGGGAACCCTACGAGCAGTACTTC. Translating gives CASSLWGGEPYEQYF.

The chain carries TRBV30 and TRBJ1-2; unclear D gene. The germline V gene encodes CDR1 GTSNPN and CDR2 SVGIG (reference sequence). The germline V and J ends were trimmed by 8 bases and 2 bases, with 15 bases remaining between them. The CDR3 has 13 residues. The CDR3 bases are TGTGCCCACCGGGCCTCCGTAAACTATGGCTACACCTTC. Its protein product is CAHRASVNYGYTF.